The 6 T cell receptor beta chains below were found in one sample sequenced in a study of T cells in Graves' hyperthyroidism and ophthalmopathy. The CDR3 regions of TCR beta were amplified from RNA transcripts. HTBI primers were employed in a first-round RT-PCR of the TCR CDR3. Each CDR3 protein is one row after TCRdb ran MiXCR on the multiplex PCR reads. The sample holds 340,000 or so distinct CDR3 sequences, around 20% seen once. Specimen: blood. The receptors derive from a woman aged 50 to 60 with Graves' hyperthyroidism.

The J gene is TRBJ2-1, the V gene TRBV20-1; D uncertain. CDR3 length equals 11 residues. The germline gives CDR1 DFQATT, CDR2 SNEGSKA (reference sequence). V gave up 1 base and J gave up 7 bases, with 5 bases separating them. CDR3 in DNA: TGCAGTGCTAGAGGGGCGAATGAGCAGTTCTTC. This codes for CSARGANEQFF.

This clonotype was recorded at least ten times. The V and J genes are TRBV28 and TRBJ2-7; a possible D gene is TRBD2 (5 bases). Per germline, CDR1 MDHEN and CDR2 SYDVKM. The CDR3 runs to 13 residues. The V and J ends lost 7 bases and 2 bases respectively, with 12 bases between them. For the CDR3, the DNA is TGTGCCAGCACCGAGACGGGGACCTACGAGCAGTACTTC. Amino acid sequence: CASTETGTYEQYF.

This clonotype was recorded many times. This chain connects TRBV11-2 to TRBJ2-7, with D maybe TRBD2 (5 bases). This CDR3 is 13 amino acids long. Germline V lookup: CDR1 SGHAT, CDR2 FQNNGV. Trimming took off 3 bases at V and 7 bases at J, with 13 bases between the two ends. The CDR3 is CASSFNPTREQYF. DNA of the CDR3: TGTGCCAGCAGCTTTAATCCAACTAGGGAGCAGTACTTC.

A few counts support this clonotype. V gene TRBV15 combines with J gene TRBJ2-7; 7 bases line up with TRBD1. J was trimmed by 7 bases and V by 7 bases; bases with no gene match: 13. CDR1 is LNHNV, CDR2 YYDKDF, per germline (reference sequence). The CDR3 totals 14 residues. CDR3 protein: CATTALRGLGEQYF. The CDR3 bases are TGTGCCACCACCGCATTAAGGGGGCTAGGGGAGCAGTACTTC.

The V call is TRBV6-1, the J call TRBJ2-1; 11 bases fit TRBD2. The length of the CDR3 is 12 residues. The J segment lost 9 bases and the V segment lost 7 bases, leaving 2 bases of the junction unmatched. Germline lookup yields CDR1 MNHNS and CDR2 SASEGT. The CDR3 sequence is CASKGTSGEQFF. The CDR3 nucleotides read TGTGCCAGCAAAGGGACTAGCGGTGAGCAGTTCTTC.

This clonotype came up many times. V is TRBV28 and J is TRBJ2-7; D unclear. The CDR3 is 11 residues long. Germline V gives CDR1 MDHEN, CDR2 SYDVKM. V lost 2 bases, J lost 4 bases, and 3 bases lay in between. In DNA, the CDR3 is TGTGCCAGCAGTTTAGGGTACGAGCAGTACTTC. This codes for CASSLGYEQYF.